The rows below give T cell receptor beta chains drawn from one sample of a study of blood T cell repertoires in COVID-19. Some clones are missing from TCRdb's copy, which holds only in-frame ones; the method was immunoSEQ multiplex PCR. The sample has around 180,000 clones, more than 80% seen once; the top ten hold about 12%. The sequencing sample was made of PBMCs or T cells enriched from blood (not recorded which). The receptors shown here come from a man aged 45-60 years who had recovered from COVID-19. Each CDR3 is given without its conserved first and last residue.

V: TRBV7-7
J: TRBJ2-1
CDR3: ASSLAPPQRGSYNEQF

V: TRBV4-2
J: TRBJ1-2
CDR3: ASSQTGTDYGYT

V: TRBV6-5
J: TRBJ2-3
CDR3: ASITPRGPTDTQY

V: TRBV5-1
J: TRBJ2-6
CDR3: ASSLLSGTGGDGANVLT

V: TRBV4-1
J: TRBJ1-2
CDR3: ASSQDQTGRYGYT

V: TRBV20-1
J: TRBJ2-4
CDR3: SASFTSGRNIQY

V: TRBV3-1/TRBV3-2
J: TRBJ2-3
CDR3: ASSPAGGRTDTQY

V: TRBV12-3/TRBV12-4
J: TRBJ2-7
CDR3: ASRHQMESEQY

V: TRBV28
J: TRBJ1-5
CDR3: ASSSGTVSNQPQH

V: TRBV7-2
J: TRBJ1-1
CDR3: ASSKPQDTEAF

V: TRBV28
J: TRBJ1-1
CDR3: ASKETTGVAEAF

V: TRBV29-1
J: TRBJ2-3
CDR3: SVGKASPADTQY

V: TRBV3-1/TRBV3-2
J: TRBJ2-3
CDR3: ASSQTGTGSTDTQY

V: TRBV7-9
J: TRBJ2-3
CDR3: ASSPSGFLGTDTQY

V: TRBV29-1
J: TRBJ1-1
CDR3: SVGTKKGRGTEAF

V: TRBV4-2
J: TRBJ1-6
CDR3: ASSQASGNSPLH

V: TRBV6-5
J: TRBJ2-7
CDR3: ASSYNRPDYEQY

V: TRBV4-1
J: TRBJ2-1
CDR3: ASSQVRGSTYNEQF

V: TRBV10-3
J: TRBJ2-5
CDR3: AISRGSEEETQY

V: TRBV30
J: TRBJ1-5
CDR3: AWSGTYSYQPQH

V: TRBV7-9
J: TRBJ1-3
CDR3: ASSRAGNSYSGNTIY

V: TRBV19
J: TRBJ2-2
CDR3: ASSLRTVSNTGELF

V: TRBV7-8
J: TRBJ2-3
CDR3: ASSLPSGGYGTQY

V: TRBV2
J: TRBJ2-1
CDR3: ASSDPGLEF

V: TRBV27
J: TRBJ2-5
CDR3: ASSFGGTVQETQY

V: TRBV18
J: TRBJ2-1
CDR3: ASSPLDGGRLRNQF

V: TRBV28
J: TRBJ2-7
CDR3: ASSFSGTGGDEQY

V: TRBV6-1
J: TRBJ2-7
CDR3: ASSEIGARRDEQY

V: TRBV10-1
J: TRBJ2-3
CDR3: ASSSGAGDTDTQY

V: TRBV5-1
J: TRBJ2-3
CDR3: ASSHLTSPRGTDTQY

V: TRBV28
J: TRBJ1-5
CDR3: ASSPLRDRGSQPQH

V: TRBV10-3
J: TRBJ1-5
CDR3: AIGANNQPQH

V: TRBV27
J: TRBJ1-5
CDR3: ASSSGKFQPQH

V: TRBV5-5
J: TRBJ2-4
CDR3: ASSTRLGGEIAKNIQY

V: TRBV7-2
J: TRBJ2-7
CDR3: ASSSPRQQY

V: TRBV6-2/TRBV6-3
J: TRBJ1-5
CDR3: ASSYSPRVGNQPQH